This T cell receptor beta chain originates from a study of PD-1 blockade in classical Hodgkin lymphoma. This CDR3 comprises 14 residues. Germline lookup yields CDR1 MGHRA and CDR2 YSYEKL. V was clipped by 1 base and J by 3 bases, with 10 bases between them. As concerns this clone: Its antigen is undetermined.

The time point was: cycle 4 day 1 (C4D1), after more than five weeks of nivolumab. No patient escaped relapse after autologous stem cell transplantation, and brentuximab vedotin exposure varied. After PBMCs were thawed, their CD8+ T cells were isolated by magnetic negative selection. Only in-frame clones appear in the TCRdb table, and some are missing; sequencing was by immunoSEQ multiplex PCR. The sample consists of some 7,500 clones, about 62% of them appearing once. Broader study findings: Complete responders' diversity at baseline resembled that of newly diagnosed patients. While CD8+ TCR diversity did not rise significantly by C4D1, CD4+ TCR diversity did.

Sequenced material: CD8+ T cells from blood, taken before the fourth cycle of nivolumab. The source of this sequence is a human donor with classical Hodgkin lymphoma. The chain employs TRBV4-1 and TRBJ2-7, with a possible D match to TRBD1 (5 bases). The CDR3 DNA follows: TGCGCCAGCAGCCAAGCACAGGACCTCTACGAGCAGTACTTC. It translates to CASSQAQDLYEQYF.